Listed here are 24 T cell receptor beta chains from one sample, sequenced in a study of tumor-infiltrating lymphocytes in primary liver carcinoma. The authors took blood RNA from unsorted whole blood and also extracted germline DNA. Total RNA amounting to approximately 460 ng was the source from which TCR beta cDNA was made with a constant-region primer. Investigators got TCR beta libraries out of three nested multiplex PCR rounds, done with slightly modified ARM-PCR. Both of the initial two PCR rounds ran for around 10 cycles and employed TRBV1-TRBV30 forward primers alongside a C-beta reverse primer. TCRdb itself ran the multiplex PCR reads through MiXCR, one entry per CDR3 protein. The sample lists approximately 310,000 distinct CDR3 sequences, over 55% occurring once. The source material was peripheral blood. The receptors were sampled from a man in his forties or fifties with primary liver carcinoma and hepatitis B virus infection.

On this clonotype: Because the CDR3 is missing its conserved closing phenylalanine or tryptophan, this is likely a read error. The gene calls are TRBV6-1 and TRBJ2-7; D ambiguous. Per the germline V gene, CDR1 is MNHNS and CDR2 is SASEGT. Trimming removed 5 bases from V and 2 bases from J, with 13 bases in between. This CDR3 is built from 14 residues. In DNA, the CDR3 is TGTGCCAGCAGTCTAGGCCAGAAAACCTACGAGCAGTACCTC. Its translation: CASSLGQKTYEQYL.

Comment on this clonotype: The junction departs from the called germline gene at one end, perhaps through a read error. The chain links TRBV12-3 or TRBV12-4 to TRBJ2-7; TRBD2 agrees at 8 bases. CDR3 size: 14 residues. CDR3 in DNA: TGTGTCAGCATTCCCCCGGGACTAGTATCCGAGCAGTACTTC. This translates into CVSIPPGLVSEQYF.

Points on this clonotype: This could be a read error, since a much larger clone is one nucleotide away. The chain joins TRBV6-2 or TRBV6-3 to TRBJ2-5; D is undetermined. Germline V gives CDR1 MNHEY, CDR2 SVGEGT. This CDR3 is 11 amino acids long. CDR3 sequence reads: CGSSQKETQYF. DNA of the CDR3: TGTGGCAGCAGCCAAAAAGAGACCCAGTACTTC.

This clonotype was seen a single time. The junction shows a germline mismatch at one end, possibly a read error. V and J are TRBV11-1 and TRBJ2-5, with 7 bases lining up with TRBD2. This CDR3 contains 15 residues. The germline V gene has CDR1 SGHAT and CDR2 FQDESV (reference sequence). The DNA of the CDR3 is TGTGGCAGCAGCAAAGGGACTACCCTTCAAGAGACCCGGTACTTC. This codes for CGSSKGTTLQETRYF.

This clonotype was seen a single time. Given a much more abundant clone one base away, this may be a read error. The chain recombines TRBV29-1 with TRBJ2-3; 8 bases map to TRBD1. CDR1 is SQVTM, CDR2 ANQGSEA, per germline. This CDR3 has 11 amino acids. The CDR3 is CSGTQGDMQYF. DNA of the CDR3: TGCAGCGGGACACAGGGGGATATGCAGTATTTT.

In the case of this clonotype: A much larger clonotype is one base distant, so this may be a read error. CDR3 in amino acids: CSVGLVEKETQYF. CDR3 coding DNA: TGCAGCGTTGGACTAGTTGAAAAAGAGACCCAGTACTTC. This chain joins TRBV29-1 and TRBJ2-5; perhaps TRBD2 as D (6 bases). V dropped 4 bases and J dropped 3 bases, with 12 bases sitting between them. CDR3 length: 13 residues. The V gene's germline CDR1 is SQVTM and CDR2 ANQGSEA.

This clonotype has a handful of counts. The chain carries TRBV13 and TRBJ2-1; 8 positions match TRBD2. Unmatched junction bases numbered 14, after V lost 7 bases and J lost 0 bases. The CDR3 covers 18 residues. The germline gives CDR1 PRHDT, CDR2 FYEKMQ (reference sequence). The CDR3 region is CASNGGAGGLSSYNEQFF. The CDR3 coding sequence is TGTGCCAGCAACGGGGGCGCGGGAGGCCTGAGCTCCTACAATGAGCAGTTCTTC.

Details on this clonotype: Since a much larger clone is just one base distant, this may be a read error. The chain joins TRBV10-3 to TRBJ1-2; the D gene is possibly TRBD1 (5 bases). This CDR3 has 13 residues. Germline loops: CDR1 ENHRY, CDR2 SYGVKD. The CDR3, as DNA: TGTACCATCATGAGGGGCACTAACTATGGCTACACCTTC. It encodes CTIMRGTNYGYTF.

As regards this clonotype: A junction end diverges from the germline sequence, so it may reflect a read error. The chain has TRBV6-1 and TRBJ2-7; 7 positions match TRBD1. Germline V CDR1 and CDR2: MNHNS, SASEGT. This CDR3 has 14 amino acids. The CDR3 DNA reads as TGTGCCAGGAGCCCCGGGACAGTTTCCTATGAGCAGTACTTC. Amino acids: CARSPGTVSYEQYF.

As for this clonotype: This may come from a read error, since a much larger clone is one base off. The chain uses TRBV10-3 and TRBJ1-2, with TRBD1 as a possible D gene (5 bases). Looked up from germline, CDR1 is ENHRY and CDR2 is SYGVKD. This CDR3 comprises 14 residues. V lost 0 bases to trimming and J lost 3 bases, with 8 bases between them. The CDR3 sequence is CAISESRGDYGYTF. The CDR3 DNA reads TGTGCCATCAGTGAGTCGCGGGGGGACTATGGCTACACCTTC.

V gene TRBV5-1 combines with J gene TRBJ2-3; 11 bases are a match to TRBD1. The trim removed 4 bases at V and 4 bases at J, leaving 5 bases unmatched. In germline, CDR1 is SGHRS, CDR2 YFSETQ. The CDR3 is 15 amino acids. The chain's CDR3 is CASSEGTGGSDTQYF. The CDR3 coding sequence is TGCGCCAGCAGCGAAGGGACAGGGGGGTCAGATACGCAGTATTTT.

A note on this clonotype: A read error may explain this, as a much larger clone is one base away. V gene TRBV10-3 combines with J gene TRBJ2-5, with TRBD1 matching over 7 bases. Germline-derived CDR1 and CDR2 are ENHRY and SYGVKD. After removal of 9 bases from V and 1 base from J, the junction contained 5 bases not matched to a gene. The CDR3 length is 13 residues. The CDR3 region is CAIAWDSQETQYF. The CDR3 nucleotides are TGTGCCATAGCCTGGGACAGCCAAGAGACCCAGTACTTC.

The rearrangement joins TRBV29-1 to TRBJ2-3; 7 bases agree with TRBD2. With 4 bases clipped from V and 8 bases from J, the junction kept 12 bases outside the gene matches. The CDR3 has 14 residues. Germline V gives CDR1 SQVTM, CDR2 ANQGSEA. CDR3 sequence reads: CSVGGGVVAGTQYF. In DNA form, the CDR3 reads TGCAGCGTTGGGGGAGGGGTCGTAGCCGGTACGCAGTATTTT.

This clonotype appeared once. This chain connects TRBV27 to TRBJ2-1, with D possibly being TRBD2 (6 bases). V gave up 6 bases and J gave up 8 bases, with 20 bases separating them. Germline CDR1 MNHEY, CDR2 SMNVEV (reference sequence). The CDR3 has 15 residues. The DNA for the CDR3 is TGTGCCAGCAGGCTCGGGGCGGGATTTCCCTATGAGCAGTTCTTC. Its protein is CASRLGAGFPYEQFF.

To note about this clonotype: A read error may be the cause here, since a much bigger clone is one base away. This sequence joins TRBV4-3 and TRBJ2-5, with 8 bases aligning to TRBD2. The CDR3 runs to 14 residues. Germline CDR1 LGHNA, CDR2 YSLEER. The DNA of the CDR3 is TGCGCCAGCTCCGGGGGGGGCTACCCCGAGACCCAGCACTTC. Translation: CASSGGGYPETQHF.

The CDR3 DNA reads as TGTGCCAGCAGCCCCGAAAGTAATTCACCCCTCCACTTT. It specifies CASSPESNSPLHF. This chain joins TRBV6-6 and TRBJ1-6; D unresolved. The length of the CDR3 is 13 residues. Trimming took off 6 bases at V and 6 bases at J, with 9 bases between the two ends. Germline V CDR1 and CDR2: MNHNY, SVGAGI (reference sequence).

A remark on this clonotype: A much larger clone sits a single nucleotide away, making a read error possible. The chain carries TRBV10-3 and TRBJ2-3; D gene ambiguous. In germline, CDR1 is ENHRY, CDR2 SYGVKD. The CDR3 runs to 11 residues. The CDR3 here is CAIQITDMQYF. DNA for the CDR3: TGTGCCATTCAGATCACAGATATGCAGTATTTT.

Many counts were recorded for this clonotype. This chain connects TRBV4-3 to TRBJ2-6; TRBD2 aligns across 11 bases. The J segment lost 0 bases and the V segment lost 5 bases, leaving 6 bases of the junction unmatched. This CDR3 comprises 18 residues. Germline V gene data show CDR1 as LGHNA and CDR2 as YSLEER. The CDR3 loop reads CASSYGTSGSSGANVLTF. DNA of the CDR3: TGCGCCAGCAGCTACGGGACTAGCGGAAGCTCTGGGGCCAACGTCCTGACTTTC.

Many counts were recorded for this clonotype. This sequence joins TRBV6-5 and TRBJ2-2; D is possibly TRBD2 (7 bases). The V gene lost 0 bases and the J gene lost 3 bases, with 14 bases spanning the gap. The CDR3 consists of 17 residues. The germline V gene encodes CDR1 MNHEY and CDR2 SVGAGI. The CDR3 bases are TGTGCCAGCAGTTACTCTGCGGGGGCTTCCCACACCGGGGAGCTGTTTTTT. Its protein is CASSYSAGASHTGELFF.

Worth noting for this clonotype: An end of the junction does not agree with germline; a read error may underlie this. This chain uses TRBV5-4 with TRBJ2-2; TRBD1 aligns across 7 bases. Germline V CDR1 and CDR2: SGHNT, YYREEE (reference sequence). The CDR3 sequence is 14 residues long. CDR3 amino acids: CASSPGQNTGKLFF. The CDR3 nucleotides read TGTGCCAGCAGCCCGGGACAGAACACCGGGAAGCTGTTTTTT.

This clonotype was observed many times. The chain couples TRBV6-2 or TRBV6-3 to TRBJ2-3, with D uncertain. V was pared by 2 bases and J by 6 bases, with 12 bases between. The germline gives CDR1 MNHEY, CDR2 SVGEGT. The CDR3 extends over 14 amino acids. The CDR3 here is CASSYLAGDDTQYF. CDR3 DNA: TGTGCCAGCAGTTACCTTGCAGGAGACGATACGCAGTATTTT.

V usage is TRBV2 and J usage is TRBJ2-1, with D maybe TRBD2 (6 bases). Trimming pared 9 bases from V and 1 base from J, leaving 13 bases between. Germline CDR1 SNHLY, CDR2 FYNNEI. The CDR3 totals 14 residues. CDR3 region: CASNSEGSYNEQFF. The CDR3 bases are TGTGCCAGTAACTCGGAGGGGTCCTACAATGAGCAGTTCTTC. Full variable domain (outside the CDR3, taken from reference TRBV2 and TRBJ2-1): EPEVTQTPSHQVTQMGQEVILRCVPISNHLYFYWYRQILGQKVEFLVSFYNNEISEKSEIFDDQFSVERPDGSNFTLKIRSTKLEDSAMYFCASNSEGSYNEQFFGPGTRLTVL.

The chain employs TRBV19 and TRBJ2-1; 9 bases map to TRBD1. The CDR3 contains 17 residues. V was clipped by 7 bases and J by 8 bases; unmatched bases: 18. The V gene's germline CDR1 is LNHDA and CDR2 SQIVND (reference sequence). CDR3 region: CASTLSSGTGIVDEQFF. CDR3 bases: TGTGCCAGTACCTTATCTTCCGGGACAGGGATAGTCGATGAGCAGTTCTTC. The complete variable domain, with remaining parts taken from reference TRBV19 and TRBJ2-1, reads DGGITQSPKYLFRKEGQNVTLSCEQNLNHDAMYWYRQDPGQGLRLIYYSQIVNDFQKGDIAEGYSVSREKKESFPLTVTSAQKNPTAFYLCASTLSSGTGIVDEQFFGPGTRLTVL.

The CDR3 nucleotides are TGCGCCAGCAGCTTGGTCGGGGGGGCTGAAGCTTTCTTT. Its protein product is CASSLVGGAEAFF. The chain recombines TRBV5-1 with TRBJ1-1; TRBD1 is a possible D gene (5 bases). CDR1 and CDR2 (germline): SGHRS, YFSETQ. The CDR3 contains 13 residues. The V and J ends lost 0 bases and 6 bases respectively, with 9 bases between them.